These 21 T cell receptor beta chains originate from one sample sequenced in a study of beta chain features in type 1 diabetes. Expressed TCRB transcripts were sequenced because the entire RNA isolate underwent reverse transcription. Assay: immunoSEQ multiplex PCR; the TCRdb copy retains only in-frame clones and omits some. The sample contains around 160,000 clones, 40% to 60% of which appear only once. The specimen sequenced was Tregs from blood. The receptors were gathered from a man in his late teens or twenties in good health.

This chain uses TRBV6-6 with TRBJ1-5; the match to TRBD1 covers 9 bases. The CDR3 is 14 amino acids. Germline loops: CDR1 MNHNY, CDR2 SVGAGI (reference sequence). Trimming took 5 bases from V and 7 from J; bases not matched to a gene: 6. The CDR3 region is CASSNTGGGQPQHF. CDR3 nucleotides: TGTGCCAGCAGTAATACAGGGGGCGGGCAGCCCCAGCATTTT.

This chain connects TRBV18 to TRBJ2-7; TRBD1 is a possible D gene (6 bases). Germline V lookup: CDR1 KGHSH, CDR2 LQKENI. Between the trimmed V and J ends, which lost 2 bases and 0 bases, there was a span of 17 bases. The CDR3 contains 17 residues. CDR3 in DNA: TGTGCCAGCTCACCAGTGACGGGACAAGTTAACTCCTACGAGCAGTACTTC. It specifies CASSPVTGQVNSYEQYF.

In DNA form, the CDR3 reads TGTGCCAGCAGGCTGGGACTAGCGGGAGGGTACGAGCAGTACTTC. Translation gives CASRLGLAGGYEQYF. V and J are TRBV28 and TRBJ2-7; 16 bases line up with TRBD2. In germline, CDR1 is MDHEN, CDR2 SYDVKM. This CDR3 region has 15 residues. V shed 6 bases, J shed 4 bases, and the junction held 3 bases outside the gene matches.

The V and J genes are TRBV7-9 and TRBJ2-2, with D possibly being TRBD1 (6 bases). This CDR3 is 17 amino acids long. The V gene lost 4 bases and the J gene lost 7 bases, with 22 bases spanning the gap. Germline values: CDR1 SEHNR, CDR2 FQNEAQ (reference sequence). The chain's CDR3 is CASSSVSSSGGLGELFF. The CDR3 DNA reads as TGTGCCAGCAGCTCTGTCTCGAGCAGTGGGGGCCTCGGGGAGCTGTTTTTT.

The chain carries TRBV7-2 and TRBJ2-5; 15 positions agree with TRBD2. CDR3 length equals 16 residues. Trimming removed 4 bases from V and 9 bases from J; junction bases left unmatched: 9. Germline assignment: CDR1 SGHTA and CDR2 FQGNSA. The CDR3 DNA is TGTGCCAGCAGCTCAGGACTAGCGGGGGGGAAGAGGGCCCAGTACTTC. This codes for CASSSGLAGGKRAQYF.

V is TRBV28 and J is TRBJ1-3, with a tentative D call TRBD1 (6 bases). Germline CDR1 is MDHEN and CDR2 is SYDVKM. The CDR3 consists of 15 residues. Trimming cost V 7 bases and J 0 bases, with 13 bases left between them. CDR3 coding DNA: TGTGCCAGCAATCCCAACAGGGTCTCTGGAAACACCATATATTTT. This codes for CASNPNRVSGNTIYF.

This clone was seen only a few times. The V and J genes are TRBV5-1 and TRBJ2-3; 7 bases are a match to TRBD1. J gave up 5 bases and V 4 bases, and 7 bases lay outside the gene matches. This CDR3 is 14 amino acids long. Germline CDR1 and CDR2: SGHRS and YFSETQ. CDR3 sequence (DNA): TGCGCCAGCAGCCCCGGACAGGAAGGAGATACGCAGTATTTT. The encoded protein is CASSPGQEGDTQYF. Using reference TRBV5-1 and TRBJ2-3 for the parts outside the CDR3, the full variable domain is KAGVTQTPRYLIKTRGQQVTLSCSPISGHRSVSWYQQTPGQGLQFLFEYFSETQRNKGNFPGRFSGRQFSNSRSEMNVSTLELGDSALYLCASSPGQEGDTQYFGPGTRLTVL.

The V gene is TRBV18, the J gene TRBJ1-3; no definite D call. Trimming removed 3 bases at V and 1 base at J, with 16 bases between. The CDR3 is 17 amino acids. Germline V CDR1 and CDR2: KGHSH, LQKENI. The CDR3 DNA follows: TGTGCCAGCTCACCCGGGAGGCATCATCTTTCTGGAAACACCATATATTTT. Translating it yields CASSPGRHHLSGNTIYF.

This clone has just a few counts. V gene TRBV2 combines with J gene TRBJ2-2; D gene unclear. Looked up from germline, CDR1 is SNHLY and CDR2 is FYNNEI. The CDR3 loop spans 14 amino acids. The ends were cut back, 7 bases at V and 2 bases at J, with 11 bases in the middle. The CDR3 protein is CASKVALNTGELFF. In nucleotides, the CDR3 is TGTGCCAGCAAAGTAGCCCTCAACACCGGGGAGCTGTTTTTT.

This clone was detected only a few times. This chain joins TRBV29-1 and TRBJ1-2; TRBD1 might be the D (5 bases). Germline CDR1 reads SQVTM; CDR2 reads ANQGSEA. V lost 0 bases and J 1 base, leaving 18 bases between the germline ends. The CDR3 is 17 residues long. This chain's CDR3 is CSVEEVRQGHLNYGYTF. The CDR3 DNA follows: TGCAGCGTTGAAGAAGTACGCCAGGGCCACCTTAACTATGGCTACACCTTC.

The chain recombines TRBV7-2 with TRBJ2-2, with D tentatively TRBD2 (5 bases). The CDR3 extends over 14 amino acids. Trimming took off 2 bases at V and 5 bases at J, with 9 bases between the two ends. Germline loops: CDR1 SGHTA, CDR2 FQGNSA. CDR3 DNA: TGTGCCAGCAGCTTACGACTACCTACCGGGGAGCTGTTTTTT. This gives the protein CASSLRLPTGELFF.

The chain employs TRBV7-9 and TRBJ2-7; 7 positions match TRBD1. CDR3 size: 17 residues. In germline, CDR1 is SEHNR, CDR2 FQNEAQ (reference sequence). Trimming cost V 4 bases and J 1 base; bases outside gene matches: 13. CDR3 sequence: CASSSGRWGQSSYEQYF. Written as DNA, the CDR3 is TGTGCCAGCAGCTCCGGCCGGTGGGGACAGAGTTCCTACGAGCAGTACTTC.

This sequence joins TRBV12-5 and TRBJ2-1, with 8 bases fitting TRBD2. Germline V gene lookup returns CDR1 LGHNT and CDR2 FRNRAP. The CDR3 loop spans 19 amino acids. J was trimmed by 0 bases and V by 7 bases; bases with no gene match: 17. The DNA for the CDR3 is TGTGCTAGTGCCCGAACTGGCGGGGGGAAAGAAAGCTCCTACAATGAGCAGTTCTTC. Its protein product is CASARTGGGKESSYNEQFF. Full variable domain (remainder filled in from reference TRBV12-5 and TRBJ2-1): DARVTQTPRHKVTEMGQEVTMRCQPILGHNTVFWYRQTMMQGLELLAYFRNRAPLDDSGMPKDRFSAEMPDATLATLKIQPSEPRDSAVYFCASARTGGGKESSYNEQFFGPGTRLTVL.

The V and J genes are TRBV18 and TRBJ1-1; 12 bases line up with TRBD1. J was trimmed by 4 bases and V by 4 bases; bases with no gene match: 16. The CDR3 consists of 19 residues. From germline, CDR1 is KGHSH and CDR2 LQKENI. The CDR3 loop is CASSRTDPGQGARGTEAFF. The CDR3 coding sequence is TGTGCCAGCTCACGAACTGATCCGGGACAGGGGGCGAGGGGCACTGAAGCTTTCTTT. The full variable domain, completed using reference TRBV18 and TRBJ1-1, is NAGVMQNPRHLVRRRGQEARLRCSPMKGHSHVYWYRQLPEEGLKFMVYLQKENIIDESGMPKERFSAEFPKEGPSILRIQQVVRGDSAAYFCASSRTDPGQGARGTEAFFGQGTRLTVV.

Here the CDR3 DNA reads TGTGCCAGCAGCCGGGCAGATACGCAGTATTTT. It yields the protein CASSRADTQYF. This chain links TRBV11-2 with TRBJ2-3; D uncertain. The germline V gene has CDR1 SGHAT and CDR2 FQNNGV. V lost 5 bases to trimming and J lost 4 bases, with 4 bases between them. The CDR3 is 11 residues long. Full variable domain (rest looked up from reference TRBV11-2 and TRBJ2-3): EAGVAQSPRYKIIEKRQSVAFWCNPISGHATLYWYQQILGQGPKLLIQFQNNGVVDDSQLPKDRFSAERLKGVDSTLKIQPAKLEDSAVYLCASSRADTQYFGPGTRLTVL.

CDR3 nucleotides: TGTGCCAGCAGAAAGAGCCTGGAACTAACTAACTATGGCTACACCTTC. It translates to CASRKSLELTNYGYTF. The chain is built from TRBV7-2 and TRBJ1-2; unclear D gene. This CDR3 comprises 16 residues. V dropped 6 bases and J dropped 0 bases, with 17 bases sitting between them. Germline CDR1 reads SGHTA; CDR2 reads FQGNSA. The variable domain in full, with the rest retrieved from reference TRBV7-2 and TRBJ1-2, is GAGVSQSPSNKVTEKGKDVELRCDPISGHTALYWYRQSLGQGLEFLIYFQGNSAPDKSGLPSDRFSAERTGGSVSTLTIQRTQQEDSAVYLCASRKSLELTNYGYTFGSGTRLTVV.

About this clone itself: The sample holds other DNA sequences that translate to the same CDR3. This sequence joins TRBV5-4 and TRBJ2-7, with TRBD2 as a possible D gene (5 bases). The CDR3 contains 11 residues. Germline values: CDR1 SGHNT, CDR2 YYREEE (reference sequence). V gave up 2 bases and J gave up 7 bases, with 7 bases separating them. Written as DNA, the CDR3 is TGTGCCAGCAGCTTTGGGAGAGAGCAGTACTTC. Translated: CASSFGREQYF.

The rearrangement uses TRBV7-2 and TRBJ2-4, with TRBD2 as a possible D gene (5 bases). Germline V gene sequence: CDR1 SGHTA, CDR2 FQGNSA. V was shortened by 3 bases and J by 8 bases, with 11 bases between the two germline ends. The CDR3 has 13 amino acids. The CDR3 DNA reads as TGTGCCAGCAGCTTCGGTCTAGCATACATTCAGTACTTC. It codes for CASSFGLAYIQYF. The full variable domain, with the rest looked up from reference TRBV7-2 and TRBJ2-4, is GAGVSQSPSNKVTEKGKDVELRCDPISGHTALYWYRQSLGQGLEFLIYFQGNSAPDKSGLPSDRFSAERTGGSVSTLTIQRTQQEDSAVYLCASSFGLAYIQYFGAGTRLSVL.

This clone was seen more than once but under ten times. V and J are TRBV29-1 and TRBJ2-7; 11 bases align to TRBD1. Germline V CDR1 and CDR2: SQVTM, ANQGSEA. The J segment lost 3 bases and the V segment lost 2 bases, leaving 6 bases of the junction unmatched. The length of the CDR3 is 15 residues. The CDR3 nucleotides read TGCAGCGTTGAATCACGGGACAGGGGGATCTACGAGCAGTACTTC. Translation: CSVESRDRGIYEQYF.

The table lists this clone with a few counts. V is TRBV20-1 and J is TRBJ2-1; weak D call: TRBD2 (6 bases). CDR3 size: 11 residues. The germline V and J ends were trimmed by 5 bases and 10 bases, with 12 bases remaining between them. Germline CDR1 reads DFQATT; CDR2 reads SNEGSKA (reference sequence). The chain's CDR3 is CSARRLVEQFF. CDR3 DNA: TGCAGTGCTCGAAGACTAGTCGAGCAGTTCTTC.

This clone has only a few counts. This chain joins TRBV29-1 and TRBJ2-1, with 9 bases lining up with TRBD2. CDR1 and CDR2 (germline): SQVTM, ANQGSEA. This CDR3 comprises 15 residues. The V segment lost 0 bases and the J segment 3 bases; nucleotides outside the gene matches: 3. The CDR3 region has the DNA TGCAGCGTTGAAGATGGGACTAGCAGCTACAATGAGCAGTTCTTC. Translation gives CSVEDGTSSYNEQFF.